This passage covers 32 T cell receptor beta chains from one sample sequenced in a study of T cell clonality in common variable immunodeficiency. Study-level points and caveats: Common variable immunodeficiency TCR beta sequences reportedly had fewer deletions and N-nucleotide insertions.

Clones were read by immunoSEQ multiplex PCR, and TCRdb kept only the in-frame ones, dropping some. The repertoire consists of 30,000 to 40,000 clones, none detected only once. Their specific antigens are unknown. The sample was peripheral blood mononuclear cells. These receptor sequences come from a human donor with common variable immunodeficiency.

This clone turned up a few times. The read ends 3 residues early relative to the CDR3; the germline J gene fills the gap. The genes are TRBV19 and TRBJ1-2; the D is unclear. V gave up 4 bases and J gave up 4 bases, with 10 bases separating them. This CDR3 contains 13 residues. CDR1 is LNHDA and CDR2 is SQIVND in the germline V gene (reference sequence). The CDR3 sequence: CASSTPRVYGYTF. The CDR3 DNA, read in part, is TGTGCCAGTAGTACCCCTCGGGTCTATGGC.

Regarding this clone: The read falls 3 residues short of the CDR3 end, and the missing part is taken from the germline J gene. The chain links TRBV19 to TRBJ2-1; 7 bases map to TRBD2. This CDR3 spans 14 amino acids. Germline V CDR1 and CDR2: LNHDA, SQIVND (reference sequence). Trimming at V came to 2 bases and at J to 8 bases, leaving 6 bases not matched to a gene. This CDR3 reads CASSISLAEHEQFF. CDR3 bases read: TGTGCCAGTAGTATAAGTCTAGCGGAGCATGAG.

The sample holds many counts of this clone. CDR3 residues: CSASKGTSGRGEQFF. The CDR3 bases that were read are TGCAGTGCTAGTAAGGGGACTAGCGGCAGAGGTGAG. The chain recombines TRBV20-1 with TRBJ2-1; 11 nucleotides match TRBD2. Read coverage stops 3 residues before the CDR3 terminus; the germline J gene supplies the remainder. Germline loops: CDR1 DFQATT, CDR2 SNEGSKA (reference sequence). Trimming took 3 bases from V and 9 from J; bases not matched to a gene: 10. The CDR3 has 15 residues.

This clone was recorded at least ten times. Read sequence stops 3 residues before the CDR3 end, and the germline J gene provides the missing end. The rearrangement joins TRBV5-1 to TRBJ2-2, with D possibly TRBD2 on 5 matching bases. Trimming shortened V by 6 bases and J by 3 bases, and 9 bases separated the two germline ends. The germline gives CDR1 SGHRS, CDR2 YFSETQ. The CDR3 consists of 13 residues. The part of the CDR3 DNA that was read is TGCGCCAGCACTGCGGGCGACACCGGGGAG. This encodes CASTAGDTGE. The CDR3, in full, reads CASTAGDTGELFF.

Note on this clone: The CDR3 end falls 3 residues outside the read, so it is completed with the germline J gene. V and J are TRBV19 and TRBJ1-2; D is possibly TRBD1 (6 bases). Germline-derived CDR1 and CDR2 are LNHDA and SQIVND (reference sequence). With 0 bases removed from V and 1 base from J, the gap between germline ends came to 9 bases. CDR3 length: 15 residues. Incomplete CDR3 DNA: TGTGCCAGTAGTATAGAGGGGGCGGTTAACTATGGC. This encodes CASSIEGAVNYG. The whole CDR3 is CASSIEGAVNYGYTF.

There are many counts of this clone. Coverage ceases 3 residues before the CDR3 finishes, and the germline J gene fills in the end. J is TRBJ2-3 and V is TRBV20-1; 11 bases fit TRBD2. Germline-derived CDR1 and CDR2 are DFQATT and SNEGSKA (reference sequence). The V segment lost 1 base and the J segment 0 bases; nucleotides outside the gene matches: 9. The CDR3 spans 18 residues. The CDR3 bases that were read are TGCAGTGCTAGAGTCCCGGGACTAGCGGCCCCTAGCACAGATACG. Its protein is CSARVPGLAAPSTDT. The full CDR3 protein reads CSARVPGLAAPSTDTQYF.

This clone has at least ten counts. The read ends 3 residues shy of where the CDR3 ends; the end is completed using the germline J gene. V gene TRBV29-1 combines with J gene TRBJ2-7; 11 bases map to TRBD1. CDR1 is SQVTM, CDR2 ANQGSEA, per germline. Trimming cost V 6 bases and J 3 bases; bases outside gene matches: 13. The CDR3 loop spans 16 amino acids. The covered CDR3 bases are TGCAGCGTGGAGAAAGAAGGACAGGGGGCAGTCTACGAG. Its protein product is CSVEKEGQGAVYE. The CDR3 in its entirety is CSVEKEGQGAVYEQYF.

Only a few counts were recorded for this clone. CDR3 bases read: TGTGCCAGCAGCTCACCAACTAGCGGGACTTACAATGAG. It is translated as CASSSPTSGTYNE. The entire CDR3 protein reads CASSSPTSGTYNEQFF. This chain links TRBV7-6 with TRBJ2-1; 10 nucleotides match TRBD2. The read finishes 3 residues shy of the CDR3 end, and the germline J gene is used to complete it. With V trimmed by 4 bases and J by 4 bases, 7 bases remained unmatched. The CDR3 runs to 16 residues. Germline V gene sequence: CDR1 SGHVS, CDR2 FNYEAQ.

At least ten counts were recorded for this clone. The CDR3 goes on 3 residues after the read ends, and that part is filled in from the germline J gene. This chain uses TRBV7-9 with TRBJ2-1; 7 bases agree with TRBD2. The CDR3 runs to 14 residues. Germline assignment: CDR1 SEHNR and CDR2 FQNEAQ (reference sequence). The J segment lost 8 bases and the V segment lost 3 bases, leaving 7 bases of the junction unmatched. CDR3 bases read: TGTGCCAGCAGCTTGGTGGGAGGGGCCGATGAG. This codes for CASSLVGGADE. The CDR3 reads in full as CASSLVGGADEQFF.

About this clone: The read comes to an end 3 residues before the CDR3 does, leaving the germline J gene to fill in the end. This chain links TRBV20-1 with TRBJ2-3; 8 bases agree with TRBD2. This CDR3 comprises 15 residues. In germline, CDR1 is DFQATT, CDR2 SNEGSKA (reference sequence). The V segment lost 6 bases and the J segment 1 base; nucleotides outside the gene matches: 9. The sequenced CDR3 bases are TGCAGTGCCAGTCGGGGGGGCGAGGGCACAGATACG. Translating it yields CSASRGGEGTDT. The CDR3 reads in full as CSASRGGEGTDTQYF.

As regards this clone: The read ends 3 residues early relative to the CDR3; the germline J gene fills the gap. The chain carries TRBV7-6 and TRBJ2-5; 10 nucleotides agree with TRBD2. CDR1 is SGHVS and CDR2 is FNYEAQ in the germline V gene. The CDR3 contains 17 residues. V dropped 5 bases and J dropped 4; count of bases not matched to a gene: 13. The sequenced CDR3 bases are TGTGCCAGCAGCCTACGGGTTCAGCGGGAGGGTGGAGAGACC. Translating it yields CASSLRVQREGGET. The full-length CDR3 reads as CASSLRVQREGGETQYF.

With regard to this clone: The read gets to within 3 residues of the CDR3 end, and the germline J gene fills in the rest. The chain links TRBV20-1 to TRBJ2-3, with 9 bases fitting TRBD2. The ends lost 0 bases at V and 5 bases at J; junction bases unmatched: 9. The CDR3 sequence is 16 residues long. CDR1 is DFQATT and CDR2 is SNEGSKA in the germline V gene (reference sequence). The CDR3 protein is CSARDPVAGDEDTQYF. CDR3 DNA (partial): TGCAGTGCTAGAGATCCGGTAGCGGGAGATGAAGATACG.

Turning to this clone: The read comes to an end 3 residues before the CDR3 does, leaving the germline J gene to fill in the end. This sequence joins TRBV11-1 and TRBJ1-5, with D maybe TRBD1 (5 bases). Germline V CDR1 and CDR2: SGHAT, FQDESV (reference sequence). The CDR3 consists of 12 residues. V was pared by 4 bases and J by 6 bases, with 7 bases between. The CDR3 is CASSSGGQPQHF. The DNA read from the CDR3 is TGTGCCAGCAGCTCGGGGGGTCAGCCC.

As to this clone: The read terminates 3 residues before the CDR3 end, so the remaining end is supplied by the germline J gene. The V and J genes are TRBV18 and TRBJ2-1; 11 bases agree with TRBD2. Looked up from germline, CDR1 is KGHSH and CDR2 is LQKENI. Germline trimming cut 6 bases from V and 0 bases from J; bases unmatched to any gene: 13. This CDR3 has 19 residues. The covered CDR3 bases are TGTGCCAGCTCCCTAACACTAGCGGGAGCCGTAAGCTCCTACAATGAG. Translation: CASSLTLAGAVSSYNE. The full CDR3 is CASSLTLAGAVSSYNEQFF.

This clone turned up a few times. The read falls 3 residues short of the CDR3 end, and the missing part is taken from the germline J gene. The rearrangement joins TRBV7-6 to TRBJ2-7; no reliable D call. Per germline, CDR1 SGHVS and CDR2 FNYEAQ. V was trimmed by 6 bases and J by 1 base, leaving 13 bases between them. CDR3 size: 14 residues. The sequenced part of the CDR3 DNA is TGTGCCAGCAGTGACCCTACAGCTTCCTACGAG. Protein sequence: CASSDPTASYE. The whole CDR3 reads CASSDPTASYEQYF.

There are many counts of this clone. Read data end 3 residues before the CDR3 end; the end is taken from the germline J gene. The V and J genes are TRBV27 and TRBJ1-3, with TRBD1 matching over 9 bases. The germline CDR1 and CDR2 sequences are MNHEY and SMNVEV (reference sequence). The CDR3 covers 16 residues. J was trimmed by 2 bases and V by 6 bases; bases with no gene match: 8. This chain's CDR3 is CASSVQGALAGNTIYF. CDR3 bases read: TGTGCCAGCAGCGTACAGGGGGCCTTAGCTGGAAACACC.

This clone was seen many times. The junction and the germline gene differ at one end; a read error may be behind it. The read gets to within 3 residues of the CDR3 end, and the germline J gene fills in the rest. This chain links TRBV4-2 with TRBJ2-3, with D possibly TRBD2 on 6 matching bases. This CDR3 spans 13 amino acids. Germline assignment: CDR1 LGHNA and CDR2 YNFKEQ. The CDR3 loop is CASSQDPSVTQYF. Incomplete CDR3 DNA: TGCGCCAGCAGCCAAGATCCTAGCGTTACG.

This clone was picked up a small number of times. The CDR3 end lies 3 residues beyond the end of the read and is filled in from the germline J gene. The chain combines TRBV6-2 or TRBV6-3 with TRBJ2-2; 9 bases are shared with TRBD2. V was pared by 6 bases and J by 4 bases, with 6 bases of the junction left unmatched. CDR3 length equals 15 residues. CDR1 is MNHEY and CDR2 is SVGEGT in the germline V gene. CDR3 loop: CASRWGSGGTGELFF. The sequenced part of the CDR3 DNA is TGTGCCAGCAGGTGGGGTAGCGGGGGCACCGGGGAG.

The sample holds a few counts of this clone. The sequence runs out 3 residues before the end of the CDR3; the remainder is reconstructed from the germline J gene. The rearrangement joins TRBV18 to TRBJ1-5; tentatively, D is TRBD1 (5 bases). The CDR3 has 14 amino acids. Germline CDR1 KGHSH, CDR2 LQKENI. Between the trimmed V and J ends, which lost 3 bases and 3 bases, there was a span of 9 bases. The sequenced CDR3 bases are TGTGCCAGCTCACCGGGGGACTACAATCAGCCC. Protein product: CASSPGDYNQP. Given in full, the CDR3 is CASSPGDYNQPQHF.

Concerning this clone: The sequenced fragment ends 3 residues before the CDR3 boundary, so the rest is inferred from the germline J gene. The gene calls are TRBV5-1 and TRBJ1-6, with D possibly TRBD1 on 5 matching bases. The CDR3 runs to 14 residues. Trimming cost V 0 bases and J 6 bases, with 7 bases left between them. CDR1 and CDR2 (germline): SGHRS, YFSETQ. The sequenced part of the CDR3 DNA is TGCGCCAGCAGCTTGGAACAGGCTAATTCACCC. Translated: CASSLEQANSP. The CDR3 as a whole reads CASSLEQANSPLHF.

Concerning this clone: The read comes to an end 3 residues before the CDR3 does, leaving the germline J gene to fill in the end. The V and J genes are TRBV5-1 and TRBJ2-3, with 9 bases aligning to TRBD2. Germline CDR1 and CDR2: SGHRS and YFSETQ. V lost 4 bases to trimming and J lost 1 base; unmatched junction nucleotides: 4. The CDR3 runs 15 residues. The sequenced CDR3 bases are TGCGCCAGCAGCCCCCTAGCGGGACGCACAGATACG. Translated: CASSPLAGRTDT. The CDR3 reads in full as CASSPLAGRTDTQYF.

In the case of this clone: The CDR3 end lies 3 residues beyond the end of the read and is filled in from the germline J gene. This rearrangement joins TRBV5-1 to TRBJ2-7; D may be TRBD2 (6 bases). The CDR3 sequence is 15 residues long. CDR1 and CDR2 (germline): SGHRS, YFSETQ. V lost 4 bases to trimming and J lost 3 bases, with 17 bases between them. CDR3 protein: CASSQGTSWDYEQYF. CDR3 DNA (partial): TGCGCCAGCAGCCAGGGCACTAGCTGGGACTACGAG.

This clone showed up just a few times. The missing CDR3 end, 3 residues past where the read stops, is filled in from the germline J gene. The gene calls are TRBV7-2 and TRBJ2-2; 8 nucleotides line up with TRBD2. V shed 8 bases, J shed 1 base, and the junction held 6 bases outside the gene matches. Per germline, CDR1 SGHTA and CDR2 FQGNSA. The CDR3 covers 15 residues. The CDR3 is CASGRLAGNTGELFF. Partial CDR3 DNA: TGTGCCAGCGGAAGGCTAGCGGGGAACACCGGGGAG.

In this sample, this clone turned up many times. The sequenced CDR3 bases are TGTGCCAGCAGTCCACTAGTGAGCGGGCGAATGTCCTACGAG. As protein: CASSPLVSGRMSYE. The full-length CDR3 reads as CASSPLVSGRMSYEQYF. V gene TRBV27 combines with J gene TRBJ2-7, with D possibly TRBD2 on 6 matching bases. The read finishes 3 residues shy of the CDR3 end, and the germline J gene is used to complete it. CDR3 length: 17 residues. The germline V gene has CDR1 MNHEY and CDR2 SMNVEV (reference sequence). The V end was cut by 5 bases, the J end by 1 base, with 21 bases between.

CDR3: CASRSNSYNQPQHF. The sequenced CDR3 bases are TGTGCCAGCAGATCCAACAGTTACAATCAGCCC. This chain joins TRBV6-2 or TRBV6-3 and TRBJ1-5; D uncertain. The read finishes 3 residues shy of the CDR3 end, and the germline J gene is used to complete it. The CDR3 loop spans 14 amino acids. Trimming removed 6 bases at V and 3 bases at J, with 12 bases between. Per germline, CDR1 MNHEY and CDR2 SVGEGT.

This clone was recorded many times. The CDR3 end falls 3 residues outside the read, so it is completed with the germline J gene. The gene calls are TRBV20-1 and TRBJ2-7; 8 bases map to TRBD1. Germline values: CDR1 DFQATT, CDR2 SNEGSKA (reference sequence). V lost 6 bases, J lost 0 bases, and 4 bases stayed unmatched. The CDR3 is 13 amino acids. The covered CDR3 bases are TGCAGTGCCCTGGGACAGGACTCCTACGAG. Protein product: CSALGQDSYE. The entire CDR3 reads CSALGQDSYEQYF.

In this sample, this clone turned up a few times. With the read ending 3 residues before the CDR3 end, the germline J gene is used to fill in that end. The chain recombines TRBV18 with TRBJ1-4, with 7 bases lining up with TRBD1. The length of the CDR3 is 16 residues. V lost 1 base to trimming and J lost 3 bases; unmatched junction nucleotides: 5. Per germline, CDR1 KGHSH and CDR2 LQKENI. The CDR3 sequence is CASSPRADRPNEKLFF. The sequenced part of the CDR3 DNA is TGTGCCAGCTCACCACGGGCGGACAGGCCTAATGAAAAA. The entire variable domain, with the rest obtained from reference TRBV18 and TRBJ1-4, is as follows: NAGVMQNPRHLVRRRGQEARLRCSPMKGHSHVYWYRQLPEEGLKFMVYLQKENIIDESGMPKERFSAEFPKEGPSILRIQQVVRGDSAAYFCASSPRADRPNEKLFFGSGTQLSVL.

This clone came up a few times. With the read ending 3 residues before the CDR3 end, the germline J gene is used to fill in that end. The chain links TRBV7-6 to TRBJ1-2; 7 bases fit TRBD1. J gave up 4 bases and V 4 bases, and 6 bases lay outside the gene matches. The CDR3 spans 14 residues. The germline V gene encodes CDR1 SGHVS and CDR2 FNYEAQ. The CDR3 loop is CASSSSTGSYGYTF. Partial CDR3 DNA: TGTGCCAGCAGCTCGTCGACAGGGAGCTATGGC.

This clone was observed a few times. The read comes to an end 3 residues before the CDR3 does, leaving the germline J gene to fill in the end. V is TRBV19 and J is TRBJ1-5, with TRBD1 as a possible D gene (6 bases). Germline loops: CDR1 LNHDA, CDR2 SQIVND (reference sequence). The length of the CDR3 is 14 residues. The V end was cut by 2 bases, the J end by 6 bases, with 11 bases between. The CDR3 bases that were read are TGTGCCAGTAGTATACTGGGGGCCGGTCAGCCC. Translating gives CASSILGAGQP. The CDR3, in full, reads CASSILGAGQPQHF. Based on the CDR3 plus reference TRBV19 and TRBJ1-5, the full variable domain is DGGITQSPKYLFRKEGQNVTLSCEQNLNHDAMYWYRQDPGQGLRLIYYSQIVNDFQKGDIAEGYSVSREKKESFPLTVTSAQKNPTAFYLCASSILGAGQPQHFGDGTRLSIL.

This clone was detected only a few times. The CDR3 is cut off 3 residues early in the read; its end comes from the germline J gene. V is TRBV5-5 and J is TRBJ1-3; D is possibly TRBD1 (5 bases). Trimming stripped 5 bases from V and 2 bases from J, with 8 bases between. Germline V gives CDR1 SGHKS, CDR2 YYEKEE (reference sequence). The CDR3 totals 13 residues. The DNA read from the CDR3 is TGTGCCAGCAGTTCAGGGCCTGGAAACACC. It is translated as CASSSGPGNT. Given in full, the CDR3 is CASSSGPGNTIYF.

Ten or more counts support this clone. The sequenced fragment ends 3 residues before the CDR3 boundary, so the rest is inferred from the germline J gene. The chain couples TRBV5-4 to TRBJ1-5; a weak D match, TRBD1 (6 bases). Germline V CDR1 and CDR2: SGHNT, YYREEE (reference sequence). The CDR3 consists of 15 residues. Between the trimmed V and J ends, which lost 0 bases and 4 bases, there was a span of 11 bases. This chain's CDR3 is CASSLGQVRNQPQHF. CDR3 DNA, as far as it was read: TGTGCCAGCAGCTTGGGACAGGTGAGGAATCAGCCC.

This clone has ten or more counts. The read halts 3 residues ahead of the CDR3 end, with the missing end drawn from the germline J gene. The chain couples TRBV18 to TRBJ2-5; D gene unclear. Germline CDR1 and CDR2: KGHSH and LQKENI. V lost 9 bases to trimming and J lost 1 base, with 9 bases between them. CDR3 size: 12 residues. The part of the CDR3 DNA that was read is TGTGCCAGTACACCCTCCCAAGAGACC. This sequence encodes CASTPSQET. The whole CDR3 is CASTPSQETQYF.